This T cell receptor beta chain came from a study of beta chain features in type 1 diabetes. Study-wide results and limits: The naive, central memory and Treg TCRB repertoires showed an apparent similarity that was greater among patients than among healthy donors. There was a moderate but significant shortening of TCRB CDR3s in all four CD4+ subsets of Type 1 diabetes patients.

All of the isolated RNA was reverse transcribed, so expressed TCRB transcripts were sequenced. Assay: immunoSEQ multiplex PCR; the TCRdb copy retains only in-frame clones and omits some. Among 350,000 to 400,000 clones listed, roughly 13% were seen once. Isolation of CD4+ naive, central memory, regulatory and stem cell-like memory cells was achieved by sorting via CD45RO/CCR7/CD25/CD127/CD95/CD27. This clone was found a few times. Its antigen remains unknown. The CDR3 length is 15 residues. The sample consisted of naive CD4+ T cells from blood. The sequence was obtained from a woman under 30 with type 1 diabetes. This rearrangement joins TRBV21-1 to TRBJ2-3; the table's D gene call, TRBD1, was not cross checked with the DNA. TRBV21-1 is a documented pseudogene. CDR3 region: CASSRDRDSTDTQYF. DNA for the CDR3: TGTGCCAGCAGCAGGGACAGGGATAGCACAGATACGCAGTATTTT.